The TCR beta chain under discussion was sequenced for a study of neurological immune-mediated disorders. Germline-derived CDR1 and CDR2 are SGHVS and FQNEAQ. CDR3 length equals 16 residues. V lost 7 bases and J lost 4; bases outside the gene matches: 12. Study outcomes and limitations: Expanded clones shared no CDR3 amino acid sequences across subjects, suggesting private repertoires in all groups.

5'RACE with 10-nucleotide random UMIs generated the cDNA. MiXCR, applied by TCRdb to the 5' RACE reads, yields one record per CDR3 protein. The sample has more than 70,000 distinct CDR3 sequences, 15% to 20% seen once; the top ten hold 15%. As concerns this clonotype: Its cognate antigen is unknown.

This TCR was recovered from a middle-aged woman in good health. The chain links TRBV7-8 to TRBJ2-1; 8 nucleotides line up with TRBD2. Sequencing input: PBMCs. CDR3 DNA: TGTGCCAGCACCCTTAAGGTAGCGGGGCCATACAATGAGCAGTTCTTC. Translating it yields CASTLKVAGPYNEQFF.